This passage covers 21 T cell receptor beta chains from one sample sequenced in a study of identical twins. TCRdb analysed the 5' RACE reads with MiXCR anew, one entry per CDR3 protein. The table includes fewer than 900,000 distinct CDR3 sequences, about 20% detected once. A further study also used this sample, focusing on T cells expressing NK-cell markers.

Material: PBMCs. These receptors were collected from a woman aged 18-35 years in good health.

There are a few counts of this clonotype. The chain joins TRBV20-1 to TRBJ2-2; the D gene is possibly TRBD2 (5 bases). With 0 bases removed from V and 6 bases from J, the gap between germline ends came to 14 bases. From germline, CDR1 is DFQATT and CDR2 SNEGSKA (reference sequence). The CDR3 is 15 residues long. The chain's CDR3 is CSARDQLAPSGELFF. The CDR3 bases are TGCAGTGCTAGAGATCAGTTAGCGCCGTCCGGGGAGCTGTTTTTT.

There are a few counts of this clonotype. The chain recombines TRBV12-3 or TRBV12-4 with TRBJ2-1; TRBD2 might be the D (6 bases). The CDR3 sequence is 14 residues long. V gave up 6 bases and J gave up 7 bases, with 16 bases separating them. The CDR3 loop is CASRGGSGYNEQFF. The CDR3 nucleotides are TGTGCCAGCAGGGGGGGAAGCGGCTATAATGAGCAGTTCTTC.

This chain connects TRBV6-2 or TRBV6-3 to TRBJ2-1; tentatively, D is TRBD2 (5 bases). Germline V gene lookup returns CDR1 MNHEY and CDR2 SVGEGT. V was pared by 7 bases and J by 8 bases, with 12 bases between. CDR3 length equals 12 residues. The CDR3: CASTPRTHEQFF. CDR3 nucleotide sequence: TGTGCCAGCACCCCCCGGACTCATGAGCAGTTCTTC.

The rearrangement joins TRBV3-1 to TRBJ1-1; D perhaps matches TRBD1 (6 bases). V was trimmed by 4 bases and J by 7 bases, leaving 19 bases between them. Looked up from germline, CDR1 is LGHDT and CDR2 is YNNKEL (reference sequence). This CDR3 has 15 amino acids. In DNA, the CDR3 is TGTGCCAGCAGCCGGACGCGTCGAGGGGGAGATGAAGCTTTCTTT. Its protein product is CASSRTRRGGDEAFF.

The rearrangement uses TRBV6-1 and TRBJ2-7; 7 bases fit TRBD1. Germline V gene data show CDR1 as MNHNS and CDR2 as SASEGT. The CDR3 sequence is 14 residues long. Germline trimming cut 6 bases from V and 2 bases from J; bases unmatched to any gene: 7. Here the CDR3 reads CASSPGQTPYEQYF. CDR3 coding DNA: TGTGCCAGCAGCCCGGGACAGACCCCCTACGAGCAGTACTTC.

This clonotype appeared a few times. The genes are TRBV7-2 and TRBJ2-7, with D uncertain. CDR1 is SGHTA and CDR2 is FQGNSA in the germline V gene. Trimming stripped 5 bases from V and 2 bases from J, with 16 bases between. The CDR3 length is 15 residues. In DNA, the CDR3 is TGTGCCAGCAGCCTCAAAGCCGCAGCGCCCTACGAGCAGTACTTC. This translates into CASSLKAAAPYEQYF.

The chain links TRBV18 to TRBJ2-7; TRBD2 agrees at 7 bases. This CDR3 has 16 residues. V gave up 3 bases and J gave up 0 bases; unmatched junction bases: 8. CDR1 and CDR2 from the germline V gene are KGHSH and LQKENI. This CDR3 reads CASSPGLAENSYEQYF. For the CDR3, the DNA is TGTGCCAGCTCACCTGGCCTAGCGGAGAACTCCTACGAGCAGTACTTC.

This chain joins TRBV12-3 or TRBV12-4 and TRBJ2-3, with unresolved D. V lost 5 bases and J 4 bases, leaving 7 bases between the germline ends. The CDR3 has 12 amino acids. CDR3 sequence (DNA): TGTGCCAGCAGTATATCCGCAGATACGCAGTATTTT. Translation gives CASSISADTQYF.

The V and J genes are TRBV12-3 or TRBV12-4 and TRBJ2-3, with 8 nucleotides matching TRBD2. J gave up 2 bases and V 5 bases, and 9 bases lay outside the gene matches. CDR3 length: 16 residues. In DNA form, the CDR3 reads TGTGCCAGCAGTACTACTAGCGGAGCCCCCACAGATACGCAGTATTTT. It codes for CASSTTSGAPTDTQYF.

This clonotype was counted a few times. This chain uses TRBV4-3 with TRBJ2-2; D gene uncertain. Germline-derived CDR1 and CDR2 are LGHNA and YSLEER. CDR3 length: 14 residues. Trimming left V 0 bases short and J 6 bases short, with 8 bases between. CDR3 coding DNA: TGCGCCAGCAGCCAAGATACCAAGGCCGGGGAGCTGTTTTTT. Its protein product is CASSQDTKAGELFF.

The chain combines TRBV5-5 with TRBJ1-5; no clear D. This CDR3 spans 18 amino acids. Germline CDR1 SGHKS, CDR2 YYEKEE (reference sequence). The V and J ends lost 2 bases and 3 bases respectively, with 21 bases between them. As DNA, the CDR3 is TGTGCCAGCAGCTTCTACTCGACTGGGCGGGGAGTCAATCAGCCCCAGCATTTT. This sequence encodes CASSFYSTGRGVNQPQHF.

The chain joins TRBV19 to TRBJ2-1; D unresolved. Per the germline V gene, CDR1 is LNHDA and CDR2 is SQIVND (reference sequence). Trimming took off 0 bases at V and 0 bases at J, with 9 bases between the two ends. The CDR3 length is 16 residues. The CDR3 is CASSIDPNTSYNEQFF. The CDR3 nucleotides are TGTGCCAGTAGTATAGATCCAAACACCTCCTACAATGAGCAGTTCTTC. The full variable domain, its missing parts supplied by reference TRBV19 and TRBJ2-1, is DGGITQSPKYLFRKEGQNVTLSCEQNLNHDAMYWYRQDPGQGLRLIYYSQIVNDFQKGDIAEGYSVSREKKESFPLTVTSAQKNPTAFYLCASSIDPNTSYNEQFFGPGTRLTVL.

The rearrangement links TRBV19 to TRBJ1-4; D gene ambiguous. This CDR3 spans 13 amino acids. In germline, CDR1 is LNHDA, CDR2 SQIVND (reference sequence). Deletions cut 8 bases from V and 6 bases from J, with 13 bases between. The CDR3 loop reads CASSRTPDEKLFF. In nucleotides, the CDR3 is TGTGCCAGTTCTCGGACCCCGGATGAAAAACTGTTTTTT.

The chain links TRBV9 to TRBJ2-1, with 15 bases aligning to TRBD2. The V segment lost 2 bases and the J segment 6 bases; nucleotides outside the gene matches: 0. The germline CDR1 and CDR2 sequences are SGDLS and YYNGEE. CDR3 length: 15 residues. The CDR3 loop reads CASSVGLAGGNEQFF. In DNA form, the CDR3 reads TGTGCCAGCAGCGTGGGACTAGCGGGGGGCAATGAGCAGTTCTTC.

The gene calls are TRBV15 and TRBJ2-2; 11 bases are shared with TRBD2. CDR1 is LNHNV, CDR2 YYDKDF, per germline (reference sequence). This CDR3 contains 16 residues. The V gene end was trimmed by 1 base and the J gene end by 9 bases; junction bases not matched to a gene: 7. This CDR3 is CATSRVTTSGDRELFF. The CDR3 DNA sequence: TGTGCCACCAGCAGAGTTACGACTAGCGGGGACCGGGAGCTGTTTTTT.

The sample holds many counts of this clonotype. V usage is TRBV7-2 and J usage is TRBJ2-1; a weak D match, TRBD2 (6 bases). V was trimmed by 1 base and J by 0 bases, leaving 7 bases between them. Germline CDR1 SGHTA, CDR2 FQGNSA. The CDR3 covers 15 residues. The CDR3 spells CASSLGGTSYNEQFF. In DNA, the CDR3 is TGTGCCAGCAGCTTAGGCGGGACCTCCTACAATGAGCAGTTCTTC.

This clonotype appeared many times. This chain links TRBV6-1 with TRBJ2-1, with D maybe TRBD2 (5 bases). V lost 6 bases and J 2 bases, leaving 8 bases between the germline ends. Germline-derived CDR1 and CDR2 are MNHNS and SASEGT. This CDR3 contains 13 residues. CDR3 protein: CASRTGTYNEQFF. The DNA of the CDR3 is TGTGCCAGCAGGACCGGGACCTACAATGAGCAGTTCTTC.

The V call is TRBV20-1, the J call TRBJ1-6; a weak D match, TRBD1 (6 bases). The ends were cut back, 3 bases at V and 4 bases at J, with 13 bases in the middle. Looked up from germline, CDR1 is DFQATT and CDR2 is SNEGSKA (reference sequence). The CDR3 is 15 amino acids. The CDR3 is CSASSGARYNSPLHF. The CDR3 nucleotides are TGCAGTGCTAGCTCAGGGGCCCGTTATAATTCACCCCTCCACTTT.

The rearrangement links TRBV5-6 to TRBJ2-3, with D maybe TRBD2 (5 bases). Germline loops: CDR1 SGHDT, CDR2 YYEEEE. The length of the CDR3 is 17 residues. V lost 6 bases and J 2 bases, leaving 22 bases between the germline ends. The CDR3 coding sequence is TGTGCCAGCACCGTTCCTTCAGCGGACCAGTCCACAGATACGCAGTATTTT. Translated, it gives CASTVPSADQSTDTQYF. The full variable domain, its missing parts supplied by reference TRBV5-6 and TRBJ2-3, is DAGVTQSPTHLIKTRGQQVTLRCSPKSGHDTVSWYQQALGQGPQFIFQYYEEEERQRGNFPDRFSGHQFPNYSSELNVNALLLGDSALYLCASTVPSADQSTDTQYFGPGTRLTVL.

V gene TRBV5-1 combines with J gene TRBJ2-7; 7 nucleotides agree with TRBD1. The CDR3 has 14 residues. Per the germline V gene, CDR1 is SGHRS and CDR2 is YFSETQ. The V and J ends lost 4 bases and 4 bases, in that order; junction bases with no gene match: 8. The CDR3 DNA sequence: TGCGCCAGCAGCGATTCCGGGACAGTTTACGAGCAGTACTTC. Its protein product is CASSDSGTVYEQYF. The variable domain in full, completed from reference TRBV5-1 and TRBJ2-7, reads KAGVTQTPRYLIKTRGQQVTLSCSPISGHRSVSWYQQTPGQGLQFLFEYFSETQRNKGNFPGRFSGRQFSNSRSEMNVSTLELGDSALYLCASSDSGTVYEQYFGPGTRLTVT.

This clonotype was observed a few times. V is TRBV10-2 and J is TRBJ2-1, with 12 bases lining up with TRBD2. Germline loops: CDR1 WSHSY, CDR2 SAAADI. The CDR3 is 17 residues long. J gave up 0 bases and V 10 bases, and 10 bases lay outside the gene matches. The DNA of the CDR3 is TGCGCCACACGGACTAGCGGGACCCATAGCTCCTACAATGAGCAGTTCTTC. Translation gives CATRTSGTHSSYNEQFF.